This entry describes one TCR beta chain. The table came from immunoSEQ multiplex PCR; TCRdb's copy has only in-frame clones and leaves some out. The sample lists roughly 300,000 clones; about 93% were seen once. The germline gives CDR1 MNHEY, CDR2 SVGAGI. The CDR3 loop spans 13 amino acids. V was clipped by 6 bases and J by 0 bases, with 8 bases between them. The sample is drawn from a study of blood T cell repertoires in COVID-19. Sequencing input: peripheral blood. The receptor comes from a woman aged 25 to 45 with COVID-19, enrolled during active disease. The chain links TRBV6-5 to TRBJ1-2; D gene ambiguous. The CDR3 loop is CASRPIANYGYTF. CDR3 in DNA: TGTGCCAGCAGGCCCATAGCTAACTATGGCTACACCTTC.